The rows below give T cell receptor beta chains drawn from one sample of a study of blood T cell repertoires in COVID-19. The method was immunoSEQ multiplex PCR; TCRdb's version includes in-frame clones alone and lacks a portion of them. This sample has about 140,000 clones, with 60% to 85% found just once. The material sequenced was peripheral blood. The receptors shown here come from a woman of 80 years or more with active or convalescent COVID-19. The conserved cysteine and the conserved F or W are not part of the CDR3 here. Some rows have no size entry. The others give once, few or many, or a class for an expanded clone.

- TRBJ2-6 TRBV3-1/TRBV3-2 ASSQDGTGAGANVLT
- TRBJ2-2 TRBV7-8 ASSPRGAGATIGELF
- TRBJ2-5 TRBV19 ASSRGRDRNKETQY
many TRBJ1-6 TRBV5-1 ASTLNGRLNSPLH
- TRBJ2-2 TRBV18 ASSPLFGGLVWTGELF
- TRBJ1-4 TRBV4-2 ASSQDDYRESRVVEEKLF
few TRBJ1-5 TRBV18 ASSPGTVSNQPQH
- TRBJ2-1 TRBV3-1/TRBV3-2 ASSQAPVLNEQF
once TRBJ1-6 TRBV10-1 ASSELESNSPLH
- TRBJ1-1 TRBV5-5 ASSLGDRRWTEAF
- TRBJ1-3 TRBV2 ASREASSGNTIY
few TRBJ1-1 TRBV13 ASSRQANTEAF
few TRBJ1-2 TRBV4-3 ASSQTQGGYGYT
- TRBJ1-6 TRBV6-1 ASSEALSYNSPLH
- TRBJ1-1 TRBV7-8 ASSLAFGHANTEAF
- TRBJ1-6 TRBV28 ASSLNSGNSPLH
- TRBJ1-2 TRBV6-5 GVFLSESGGYT
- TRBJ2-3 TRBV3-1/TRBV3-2 ASSLRGAGETDTQY
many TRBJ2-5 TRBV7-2 ASSPTAGQKTQY